A selection of T cell receptor beta chains follows, all from one sample in a study of blood T cell repertoires in COVID-19. Some clones are missing from TCRdb's copy, which holds only in-frame ones; the method was immunoSEQ multiplex PCR. Of some 49,000 clones in the sample, more than 85% were seen once. The sequenced material came from peripheral blood. Receptors were obtained from a man aged 60-69 years with COVID-19, enrolled during active disease. The CDR3 runs from the conserved cysteine through the conserved F or W. D genes are given only for firm matches.

TRBD1,TRBV6-5,CASSYRDRGNMPLHF
TRBD1,TRBV9,CASSLRTGENTGELFF
TRBD1,TRBV5-4,CASSLPGQGLLDYGYTF
TRBD1,TRBV6-6,CASSGGTGGSYEQYF
TRBD1,TRBV19,CASGAGDRGPLGYTF
TRBD1,TRBV27,CASSGRQGALGEQYF
.,TRBV28,CASSSGWGGYTF
.,TRBV18,CASSPAGGNQPQHF
TRBD1,TRBV28,CASSPWTGGNTIYF
.,TRBV29-1,CSVEQGQGVAGGEFF
TRBD1,TRBV27,CASRNDRGTEAFF
TRBD1,TRBV3-1/TRBV3-2,CASSQGQGPLADTIYF
TRBD2,TRBV6-5,CASNIAGQNTGELFF
.,TRBV5-1,CASSLRGTGQPQHF
TRBD1,TRBV12-3/TRBV12-4,CASSLGDSQPQHF
.,TRBV28,CATSVQAGSYEQYF
.,TRBV30,CAWSVRSGVIQGNQPQHF
TRBD2,TRBV7-3,CASSVTSGPYEQYF
TRBD1,TRBV5-1,CASSPGQGDFYEQYF
.,TRBV5-5,CASSLEVDYGYTF
TRBD1,TRBV9,CASSPKRTGSMNTEAFF
.,TRBV19,CASSRNGQPQHF
.,TRBV11-1,CASSFDLTYNEQFF
TRBD1,TRBV4-2,CASSHPKDRGEKLFF
TRBD2,TRBV9,CASSPSSTSVPSYEQYF
TRBD1,TRBV5-1,CASSTTGENEKLFF
TRBD1,TRBV28,CASSPPPGQGRHRNSPLHF
TRBD2,TRBV24-1,CAISSTSGPTGTQYF
TRBD1,TRBV5-1,CASSLETGASNTEAFF
TRBD2,TRBV7-2,CASSLRLAGATSTDTQYF
.,TRBV6-5,CASSPSGDAWQPQHF
.,TRBV5-3,CARSQLLNTEAFF
.,TRBV5-1,CASSLAGGLNTEAFF
.,TRBV28,CASSTPRLGPSRQLNTSTDTQYF
.,TRBV18,CASSPGSGLGLGEQYF
TRBD1,TRBV5-1,CASRRGTGTGGELFF
.,TRBV27,CASWGQGGTQYF
TRBD2,TRBV28,CASSLASGINTGELFF
TRBD1,TRBV28,CASSLTRQGNGYTF
.,TRBV11-2,CASSLQGLSHSPLHF
TRBD2,TRBV3-1/TRBV3-2,CASSLSSGRVNTQYF
.,TRBV30,CAWSGGATGGVYNEQFF
TRBD2,TRBV28,CASSFSRTSGAYNEQFF